This TCR beta chain was found in a study of blood T cells in healthy people across ages (dated by TCRdb to 2013 to 2016). With respect to the entire study: In model experiments, roughly one uniquely barcoded TCR beta cDNA molecule per two T cells was captured by template switching. The study measured age-related changes in TCR beta repertoire diversity using deep sequencing normalized with unique cDNA molecular identifiers. The donors were split into four age groups: young (average roughly 15 years), middle-aged (around 37), aged (more than 55) and long-lived (roughly 88). Two additional independent replicas of 1 million unique cDNA reads from the same blood draw were analyzed for two donors (one aged 18 to 29 and one aged 80 or older). Points the paper makes about the study in general: Total diversity estimates from one million sequenced T cells were considered lower bounds and underestimates. A strong correlation was found between observed TCR beta diversity and the percentage of naive T cells measured by flow cytometry. Since profiling was done on bulk unsorted PBMCs, naive and antigen-experienced compartments could not be conclusively compared. Because the CMV infection status of the donors was unknown, age-related changes in expanded clonotypes may potentially have been confounded. Compared with the aged group, the long-lived group had more naive CD4+ T cells, fewer expanded clones and increased TCR diversity, suggesting age selection. As age increased, observed TCR beta diversity per million T cells dropped in a roughly linear way, and a significant reduction was already evident by age about 36.

The donors were about 40 Caucasian individuals from Russia, aged 6 to 90 years, who were systemically healthy. Each donor gave roughly 9.5 milliliters of peripheral blood, collected into EDTA-treated Vacutainer tubes. Ficoll-Paque density-gradient centrifugation was used to isolate PBMCs, with at least 6.5 million obtained per sample. Total RNA, at least 6 micrograms per sample, was extracted from PBMCs with Trizol reagent. Naive CD45RAhigh/CD27high T cell percentages were measured by flow cytometry on a PBMC aliquot from every donor. Libraries were prepared through 5' RACE. Sequencing relied on an Illumina HiSeq 2500. A second PCR of roughly 7 to 11 cycles was performed with a sample-barcoded 5' primer and a J-beta primer mix. A unique molecular identifier was introduced onto each TCR beta cDNA molecule by a template-switch 5' adaptor carrying 12 random nucleotides. At least 3 million CDR3-containing paired-end reads were obtained from each sample. First-strand cDNA synthesis was performed from all RNA using the Mint cDNA synthesis kit, with priming by a TRBC-specific oligonucleotide. All cDNA was treated with uracil-DNA glycosylase and then went through a first 18-cycle PCR with the universal primers M1SS and BC2_uni_R. The study's processing was this. For normalization, 1 million high-quality reads, each with a distinct molecular identifier, were randomly selected from each sample. Instead of being binned into consensus sequences, reads with shared molecular identifiers were discarded. MiTCR, set to a Q25 quality threshold and the strictest error-elimination algorithm, was used for CDR3 identification, clonotype clustering and error correction. A nonparametric unseen species model using Euler transformation provided a lower-bound estimate of total TCR beta diversity. Starting from the raw public reads, TCRdb applied fastp trimming at Q25, assembled clones with MiXCR and retained in-frame beta chains. Entries are consolidated by CDR3 protein sequence, retaining the most common genes and DNA. The V and J calls were not made by the authors but by TCRdb's processing. The sample table holds about 930,000 distinct CDR3 sequences, of which roughly 29% were seen once. The ten largest clones capture approximately 10% of the sample.

To note about this clonotype: This clone's antigen is unknown. Per-nucleotide qualities are absent, and no much larger clonotype sits a single base away.

In the germline V gene, CDR1 corresponds to SGHAT and CDR2 to FQNNGV. Compared with germline, V lacks 2 bases and J lacks 4 bases; bases without a gene match: 6. Taken from cysteine to phenylalanine, the CDR3 has 16 residues. Of all the DNA, just the CDR3 is kept, 48 bases in frame from base 1. The same sample was also studied in work on T cells of mothers and their children. According to the second study: The donors were nine systemically healthy Caucasian individuals, made up of three mothers and their six children. cDNA synthesis consumed the entire amount of extracted RNA, loaded at approximately 1.6 ug RNA in each 15 ul reaction. In the second PCR, the M1S primer added sample barcodes and 2-4 random nucleotides. Each mother yielded over 9.5 million TCR beta CDR3 reads and each child some 3 million reads. In both related and unrelated pairs, thymic selection shapes the output of TCR recombination in a similar way, with inherited differences having only a minor effect. Normalized repertoire overlap was always slightly but never significantly higher in related than unrelated mother-child pairs. No persistent microchimeric T cell clones were found, with a detection sensitivity of approximately 110 clones per million clonotypes. The study used deep NGS to compare TCR beta repertoires of mothers and children, seeking features distinguishing related mother-child pairs from unrelated individuals. The mean age was around 42 +/- 4 years for the mothers and approximately 11 +/- 4 years for the children. After adapter ligation with NEBNext reagents, the libraries were sequenced on Illumina HiSeq 2000 with 100+100 nt paired-end reads. To prevent cross-contamination, the mother and child libraries were prepared a month apart and were sequenced in separate runs. For each donor, somewhere between roughly 450,000 and 2,200,000 distinct TCR beta clonotypes were identified. Naive TCR beta clonotypes were estimated from low-frequency clonotypes matched to each donor's FACS-determined naive share, without sorting.

The V gene is TRBV11-2 and the J gene is TRBJ2-5; the junction holds 11 bases that match TRBD2. The sequence was collected from a woman aged 40 to 55 in good health. The sequenced sample was blood. The CDR3 protein: CASSLNIAGGPETQYF. Here is the DNA: TGTGCCAGCAGCTTAAATATAGCGGGGGGGCCAGAGACCCAGTACTTC.